These T cell receptor beta chains were read from a single sample in a study of T cells after yellow fever vaccination. From the 5' RACE reads, TCRdb called clonotypes with MiXCR, one entry per CDR3 protein. Counted here are about 340,000 distinct CDR3 sequences, roughly an eighth occurring once; the ten biggest clones make up 3.2%. Sequencing was performed on CD4+ T cells sorted from PBMCs, taken 15 days after the yellow fever booster vaccination. All receptors come from a man aged 18 to 35 who received the YFV17D yellow fever vaccine. CDR3s include the opening cysteine and the closing phenylalanine or tryptophan. The D gene is left open where the match is weak. Not every row has a clone size; where given, it reads once, few, many or a size class.

few	TRBV4-1	NA	TRBJ1-2	TGCGCCAGCACTTCTGGCGGCTATGGCTACACCTTC	CASTSGGYGYTF
many	TRBV4-3	TRBD2	TRBJ2-2	TGCGCCAGCAGCCAAGAGTACGGAACTAGCGGGGTTCGGGGCGGGGAGCTGTTTTTT	CASSQEYGTSGVRGGELFF
NA	TRBV2	NA	TRBJ2-1	TGTGCCAGCAGCAAAGAGGGACGGGACAATGAGCAGTTCTTC	CASSKEGRDNEQFF
NA	TRBV12-3/TRBV12-4	NA	TRBJ2-5	TGTGCCAGCAAGGGGGAGCGACGCGAGACCCAGTACTTC	CASKGERRETQYF
NA	TRBV20-1	NA	TRBJ2-1	TGCAGTGCTCCCAGTGCCCTTTTATCCAATGAGCAGTTCTTC	CSAPSALLSNEQFF
many	TRBV12-3/TRBV12-4	TRBD2	TRBJ2-1	TGTGCCAGCAGTTTGGGGGTAGCGGGGTACAATGAGCAGTTCTTC	CASSLGVAGYNEQFF
many	TRBV3-1	TRBD2	TRBJ2-5	TGTGCCAGCAGCCAAGGACTAGCGGGGGGGTACCAAGAGACCCAGTACTTC	CASSQGLAGGYQETQYF
NA	TRBV12-3/TRBV12-4	NA	TRBJ2-2	TGTGCCAGCAGTTTACGGTCAAGCTGGGACACCGGGGAGCTGTTTTTT	CASSLRSSWDTGELFF
few	TRBV11-2	TRBD1	TRBJ1-5	TGTGCCAGCAGCTTAGATCGACAGGGAGGTCAGCCCCAGCATTTT	CASSLDRQGGQPQHF
few	TRBV25-1	NA	TRBJ1-6	TGTGCCAGCAGTGAACAGGGGTCCTATAATTCACCCCTCCACTTT	CASSEQGSYNSPLHF
NA	TRBV5-4	NA	TRBJ2-3	TGTGCCAGCAGCTCCTTAGCGGGCACAGATACGCAGTATTTT	CASSSLAGTDTQYF
NA	TRBV7-6	NA	TRBJ2-1	TGTGCCAGCAGCTTCCTATACAATGAGCAGTTCTTC	CASSFLYNEQFF
many	TRBV12-3/TRBV12-4	TRBD2	TRBJ2-1	TGTGCCAGCAGCTGGGCGGGGGGCCAGGGTGAGCAGTTCTTC	CASSWAGGQGEQFF
NA	TRBV20-1	TRBD2	TRBJ2-5	TGCAGTGCTATCCTAGCGGGGGGTACGGGGACCCAGTACTTC	CSAILAGGTGTQYF
few	TRBV5-6	NA	TRBJ2-1	TGTGCCAGCAGCTTGTTTCTCGACAGGTTCTTC	CASSLFLDRFF
few	TRBV19	NA	TRBJ2-7	TGTGCCAGTAGTATCAGGAGCGAGCAGTACTTC	CASSIRSEQYF
NA	TRBV28	NA	TRBJ2-2	TGTGCCAGCGGAGGGGAGCCCGGGGAGCTGTTTTTT	CASGGEPGELFF
many	TRBV4-3	TRBD1	TRBJ2-7	TGCGCCAGCAGCCAACAAGTCCCTTACTCAACAGGGGTCGAGCAGTACTTC	CASSQQVPYSTGVEQYF
many	TRBV12-3/TRBV12-4	TRBD2	TRBJ2-2	TGTGCCAGCAGTCCAGGGGGACTAGCCCGCCCCGGGGAGCTGTTTTTT	CASSPGGLARPGELFF
few	TRBV5-5	NA	TRBJ1-4	TGTGCCAGCAGCCCGGGACTTGCGATTGAAAAACTGTTTTTT	CASSPGLAIEKLFF
few	TRBV7-2	NA	TRBJ1-1	TGTGCCAGCAGCCTCCTCGGGGGACGCACTGAAGCTTTCTTT	CASSLLGGRTEAFF
NA	TRBV30	TRBD2	TRBJ2-7	TGTGCCTGGAGTAACGGATTAGCGGGGGCCTACGAGCAGTACTTC	CAWSNGLAGAYEQYF
few	TRBV14	TRBD2	TRBJ2-1	TGTGCCAGCAGCCAAGCTAAGACTAGCGGGGACTATGAGCAGTTCTTC	CASSQAKTSGDYEQFF
NA	TRBV1	NA	TRBJ2-5	TGCACCAGCAGCCAAGACGCCGGGGCCCAAGAGACCCAGTACTTC	CTSSQDAGAQETQYF
few	TRBV20-1	NA	TRBJ1-1	TGCAGTGCTATGCCCGCGGGGCGGGGGAACACTGAAGCTTTCTTT	CSAMPAGRGNTEAFF
NA	TRBV20-1	NA	TRBJ2-3	TGCAGTGCTCGACCTTTCTGGGGGGAGAGAGATACGCAGTATTTT	CSARPFWGERDTQYF
NA	TRBV11-2	NA	TRBJ2-1	TGTGCCAGCAGCCCCAGCCCCCCTGATTTAGTTGACAATGAGCAGTTCTTC	CASSPSPPDLVDNEQFF
few	TRBV15	NA	TRBJ1-1	TGTGCCACCAGCAGAGAATTGAGCACTGAAGCTTTCTTT	CATSRELSTEAFF
NA	TRBV6-5	TRBD1	TRBJ2-2	TGTGCCAGCAGTTACCAGGGACAGGGTGGTACCGGGGAGCTGTTTTTT	CASSYQGQGGTGELFF
NA	TRBV11-2	NA	TRBJ2-1	TGTGCCAGCAGCTTAGATTGGCTAGCCAATGAGCAGTTCTTC	CASSLDWLANEQFF
few	TRBV6-1	TRBD2	TRBJ2-1	TGTGCCAGCAGGGGGAGCGGGGGGGCCTACAATGAGCAGTTCTTC	CASRGSGGAYNEQFF
few	TRBV6-5	NA	TRBJ2-6	TGTGCCAGCAGTTACGGGCAGGCTGGGGCCAACGTCCTGACTTTC	CASSYGQAGANVLTF
few	TRBV3-1	NA	TRBJ2-2	TGTGCCAGCCGGAGCGGGCACAACACCGGGGAGCTGTTTTTT	CASRSGHNTGELFF
few	TRBV5-1	NA	TRBJ2-1	TGCGCCAGCAGCGACGGACCGACTCTCTACAATGAGCAGTTCTTC	CASSDGPTLYNEQFF
many	TRBV6-1	TRBD2	TRBJ2-7	TGTGCCAGCAGTGATACGGGACTAGGGTCTCACGAGCAGTACTTC	CASSDTGLGSHEQYF
many	TRBV6-5	TRBD1	TRBJ2-3	TGTGCCAGCAGTTACTCGGCCAGGGGGAAAGATACGCAGTATTTT	CASSYSARGKDTQYF
many	TRBV10-3	TRBD1	TRBJ1-5	TGTGCCATCAGTGAGTGGGGACAGGGTCAGCCCCAGCATTTT	CAISEWGQGQPQHF